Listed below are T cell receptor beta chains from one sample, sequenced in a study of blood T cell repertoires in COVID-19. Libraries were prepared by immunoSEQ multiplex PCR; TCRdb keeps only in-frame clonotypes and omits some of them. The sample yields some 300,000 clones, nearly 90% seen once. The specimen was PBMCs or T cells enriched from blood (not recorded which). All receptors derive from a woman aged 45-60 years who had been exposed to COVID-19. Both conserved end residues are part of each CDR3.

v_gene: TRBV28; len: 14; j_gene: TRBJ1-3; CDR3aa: CASSPGLGANTIYF
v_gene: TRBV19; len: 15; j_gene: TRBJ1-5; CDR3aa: CASSTTGGRGQPQHF
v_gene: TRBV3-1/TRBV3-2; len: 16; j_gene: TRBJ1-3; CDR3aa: CASSYGTGVSGNTIYF
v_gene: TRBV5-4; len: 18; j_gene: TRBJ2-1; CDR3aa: CASSLGPSGGSAYNEQFF
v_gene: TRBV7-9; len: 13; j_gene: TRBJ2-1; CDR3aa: CASSWGDYNEQFF
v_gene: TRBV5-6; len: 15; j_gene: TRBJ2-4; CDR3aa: CASSREGGYRNIQYF
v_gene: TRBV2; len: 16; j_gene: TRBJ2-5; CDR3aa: CASVGTSGGLQETQYF
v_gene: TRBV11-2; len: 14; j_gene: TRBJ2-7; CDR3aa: CASSLAGETFEQYF
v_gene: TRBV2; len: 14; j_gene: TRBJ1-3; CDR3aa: CASKTGFSGNTIYF
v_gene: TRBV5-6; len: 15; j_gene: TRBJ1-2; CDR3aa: CATSTARGPDYGYTF
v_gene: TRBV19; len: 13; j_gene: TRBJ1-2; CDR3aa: CASSGDRGSGYTF
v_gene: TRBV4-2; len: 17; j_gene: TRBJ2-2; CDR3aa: CASSQDSSGGNTGELFF
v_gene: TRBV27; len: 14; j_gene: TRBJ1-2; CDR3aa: CASSGTGKVGGYTF
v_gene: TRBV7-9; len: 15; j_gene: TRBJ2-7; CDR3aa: CASSSGQGLTYEQYF
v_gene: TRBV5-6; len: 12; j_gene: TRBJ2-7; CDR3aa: CASSPGRNEQYF
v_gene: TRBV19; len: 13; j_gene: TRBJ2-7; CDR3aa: CASRPGGAYEQYF
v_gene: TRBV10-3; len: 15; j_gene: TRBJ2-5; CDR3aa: CAISENVAGAETQYF
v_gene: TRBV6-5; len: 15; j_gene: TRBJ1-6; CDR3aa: CASSSGLQDNSPLHF
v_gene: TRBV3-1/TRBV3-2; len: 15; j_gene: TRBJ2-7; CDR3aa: CASSHPSAGSYEQYF
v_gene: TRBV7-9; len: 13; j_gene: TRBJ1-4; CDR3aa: CASSDRSEQKLFF
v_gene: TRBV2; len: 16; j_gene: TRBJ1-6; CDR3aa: CASSEARGTSQSPLHF
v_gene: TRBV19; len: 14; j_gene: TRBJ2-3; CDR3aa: CASMDFGNTDTQYF
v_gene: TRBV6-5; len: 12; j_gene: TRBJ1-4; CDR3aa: CAAGDRDEKLFF
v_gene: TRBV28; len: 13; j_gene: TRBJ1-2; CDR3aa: CASSLGGPFGYTF
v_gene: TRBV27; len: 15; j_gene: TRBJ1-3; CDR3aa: CASRTHRGTGNTIYF
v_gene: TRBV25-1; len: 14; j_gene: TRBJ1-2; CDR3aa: CASKRQGSGYGYTF
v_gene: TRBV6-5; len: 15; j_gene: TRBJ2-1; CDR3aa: CASSLVGSSYNEQFF
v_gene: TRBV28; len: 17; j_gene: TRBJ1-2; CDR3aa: CASSLAKGSRGGYGYTF
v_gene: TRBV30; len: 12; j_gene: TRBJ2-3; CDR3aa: CAWGGGPDTQYF
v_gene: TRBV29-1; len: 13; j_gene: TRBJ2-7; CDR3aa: CSVLAGAAYEQYF
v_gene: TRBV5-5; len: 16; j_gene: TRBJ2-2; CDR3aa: CASSPPGAEITGELFF
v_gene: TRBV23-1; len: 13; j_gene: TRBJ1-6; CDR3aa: CASSQFVNSPLHF
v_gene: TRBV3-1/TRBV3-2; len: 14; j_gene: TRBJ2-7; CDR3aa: CASSQAGVSYEQYF
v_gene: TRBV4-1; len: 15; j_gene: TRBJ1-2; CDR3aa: CASSANQGVNYGYTF
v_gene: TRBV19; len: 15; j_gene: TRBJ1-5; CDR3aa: CASLTTAYSNQPQHF
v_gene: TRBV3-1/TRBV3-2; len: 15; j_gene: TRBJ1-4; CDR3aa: CASSPLQGAREKLFF
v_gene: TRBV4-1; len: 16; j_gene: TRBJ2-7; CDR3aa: CASSLPTSGRTYEQYF
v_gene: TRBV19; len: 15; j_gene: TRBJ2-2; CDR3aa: CASTPTRTYRRELFF
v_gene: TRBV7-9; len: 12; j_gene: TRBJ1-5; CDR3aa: CASSFSGQPQHF
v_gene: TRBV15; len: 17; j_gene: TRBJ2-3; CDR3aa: CATSRWTSGGAGDTQYF
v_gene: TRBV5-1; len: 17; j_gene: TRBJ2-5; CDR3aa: CASSPGLAGGPEETQYF
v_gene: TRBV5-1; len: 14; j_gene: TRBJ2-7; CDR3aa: CASSPPQGKDEQYF